A selection of T cell receptor beta chains follows, all from one sample in a study of post-analysis software for immune sequencing data. TCRdb itself ran the PCR reads through MiXCR, one entry per CDR3 protein. Of about 540,000 distinct CDR3 sequences listed, around a third are singletons. Input material: blood. These receptors were obtained from a girl younger than 18 with multiple sclerosis. Both conserved end residues are part of each CDR3. The D gene is left open where the match is weak. Expanded clones get a size class; other rows say once, few or many, or leave the size out.

j_gene | abundance | d_gene | v_gene | CDR3nt | CDR3aa
TRBJ2-1 | NA | TRBD2 | TRBV7-7 | TGTGCTAGCAGCCCGCTCCTACGGACTAGCGGGGGGCACAATGAGCAGTTCTTC | CASSPLLRTSGGHNEQFF
TRBJ1-2 | few | NA | TRBV24-1 | TGTGCCACCAGTGACTCACAGGGATCAGCTGGCCACACCTTC | CATSDSQGSAGHTF
TRBJ1-1 | NA | NA | TRBV20-1 | TGCAGTGCTAGAGATTATGAGGGCACTGAAGCTTTCTTT | CSARDYEGTEAFF
TRBJ1-6 | NA | NA | TRBV7-9 | TGTGCCAGCAGCTTAGCGCTGGGCAGGTCATCCTCCTATAATTCACCCCTCCACTTT | CASSLALGRSSSYNSPLHF
TRBJ1-2 | NA | NA | TRBV20-1 | TGCAGTGCTGAATCGGAGGGCTACACCTTC | CSAESEGYTF
TRBJ1-4 | NA | TRBD1 | TRBV9 | TGTGCCAGCAGCTACTCGTTTGGACAGGGGGATGAAAAACTGTTTTTT | CASSYSFGQGDEKLFF
TRBJ2-7 | few | TRBD1 | TRBV29-1 | TGCAGCGTAGGACAGGGGAAGAGCGAGCAGTACTTC | CSVGQGKSEQYF
TRBJ1-1 | few | NA | TRBV9 | TGTGCCAGCAGCGTGGGGGGGAGTCCTGAAGCTTTCTTT | CASSVGGSPEAFF
TRBJ1-2 | few | NA | TRBV12-3/TRBV12-4 | TGTGCCAGCAGTAGGACCGAAGGCTACACCTTC | CASSRTEGYTF
TRBJ2-1 | few | NA | TRBV29-1 | TGCAGCGTTGAAGATGAGTCGACAGATTACAATTGGGGTGAGCAGTTCTTC | CSVEDESTDYNWGEQFF
TRBJ1-2 | NA | NA | TRBV5-6 | TGTGCCAGCAGCTTGAGGAGCTATGGCTACACCTTC | CASSLRSYGYTF
TRBJ1-2 | few | NA | TRBV5-1 | TGCGCCAGCAGCTGGGACCATTATGGCTACACCTTC | CASSWDHYGYTF
TRBJ1-1 | NA | NA | TRBV6-6 | TGTGCCAGCAGTACGGGCGAGGTGGCTTTCTTT | CASSTGEVAFF
TRBJ2-5 | NA | NA | TRBV20-1 | TGCAGTGCTAGAGTCTATCTCAGCCAGGAGACCCAGTACTTC | CSARVYLSQETQYF
TRBJ1-1 | NA | NA | TRBV3-1 | TGTGCCAGCAGCCACCGGGGCATGAACACTGAAGCTTTCTTT | CASSHRGMNTEAFF
TRBJ2-1 | NA | NA | TRBV29-1 | TGCAGCGGTGAAGATTGGAGGGACAATGAGCAGTTCTTC | CSGEDWRDNEQFF
TRBJ1-2 | NA | NA | TRBV5-1 | TGCGCCAGCAGCCCTACCGGAGCTAACTATGGCTACACCTTC | CASSPTGANYGYTF
TRBJ2-3 | few | NA | TRBV29-1 | TGCAGCGCTGATCTTAGCCGACTGGGCACAGATACGCAGTATTTT | CSADLSRLGTDTQYF
TRBJ2-1 | few | TRBD1 | TRBV7-2 | TGTGCCAGCAGCTTAACAGGGGCGCCCGTGCAGTTCTTC | CASSLTGAPVQFF
TRBJ2-4 | NA | NA | TRBV20-1 | TGCAGTGCTAGAGCCCAAAAGTCGGCCAAAAACATTCAGTACTTC | CSARAQKSAKNIQYF
TRBJ2-5 | NA | NA | TRBV6-1 | TGTGCCAGCAGTGAAGAGCCTAGCAGTTTACAAGAGACCCAGTACTTC | CASSEEPSSLQETQYF
TRBJ1-5 | NA | NA | TRBV18 | TGTGCCAGCTCACCACCGGGGGTTGATCAGCCCCAGCATTTT | CASSPPGVDQPQHF
TRBJ1-5 | NA | NA | TRBV20-1 | TGCAGTGCCCTCCCAGGGAATCAGCCCCAGCATTTT | CSALPGNQPQHF
TRBJ2-5 | NA | NA | TRBV5-1 | TGCGCCAGCAGCTTGGCGGCGTCTCGAGCTACAGCGGCGCAGTACTTC | CASSLAASRATAAQYF
TRBJ1-1 | NA | NA | TRBV6-6 | TGTGCCAGCAGTCCCTGGGGGGAAGCTTTCTTT | CASSPWGEAFF
TRBJ2-5 | few | NA | TRBV20-1 | TGCAGTGCTAGTGACGCCCGCACGGGAGAGACCCAGTACTTC | CSASDARTGETQYF